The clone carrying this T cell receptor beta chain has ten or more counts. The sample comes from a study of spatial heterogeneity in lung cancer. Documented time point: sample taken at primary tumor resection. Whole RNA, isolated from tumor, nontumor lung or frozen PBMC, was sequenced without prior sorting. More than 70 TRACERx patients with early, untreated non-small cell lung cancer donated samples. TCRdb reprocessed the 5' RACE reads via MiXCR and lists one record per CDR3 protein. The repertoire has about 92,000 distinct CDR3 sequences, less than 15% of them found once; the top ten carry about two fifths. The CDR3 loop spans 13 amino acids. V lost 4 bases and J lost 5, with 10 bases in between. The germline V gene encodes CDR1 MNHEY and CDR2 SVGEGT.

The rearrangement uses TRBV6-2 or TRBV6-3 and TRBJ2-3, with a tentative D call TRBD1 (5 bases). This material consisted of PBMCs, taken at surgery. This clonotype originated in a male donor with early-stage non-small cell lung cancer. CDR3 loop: CASSSSGIDTQYF. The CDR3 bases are TGTGCCAGCAGTTCCTCAGGGATAGATACGCAGTATTTT.